One and the same sample provided the 16 T cell receptor beta chains below, sequenced in a study of vaccination and CD4 T cells after COVID-19 (dated by TCRdb to between 2021 and 2022). Library creation used PCR. Instrument used: Illumina iSeq 100. DNA from cultured CD4+ T cells underwent TCR sequencing with the Oncomine TCR Beta short-read assay at the Johns Hopkins FTIC core. TCRdb redid the processing of the public reads, applying fastp at Q25 and MiXCR, and retained in-frame beta chains. CDR3 protein duplicates are merged, each entry listing the most common genes and DNA. Present in this sample are about 13,000 distinct CDR3 sequences, about 43% of which were seen just once. About 13% of the sample is taken by the ten largest. The treatment or condition label, read with the paper, signifies: approximately 10-day PBMC culture with coronavirus spike peptide pools or control peptides (ViraFEST assay).

No antigen has been identified for these receptors. Sequenced material: CD4+ T cells from blood, cultured in vitro. The source of these receptors is a human donor who had recovered from COVID-19.

The chain carries TRBV6-1 and TRBJ1-2, with D maybe TRBD1 (6 bases). The CDR3 is made up of 14 amino acids. V was clipped by 4 bases and J by 5 bases, with 14 bases between them. In germline, CDR1 is MNHNS, CDR2 SASEGT. The CDR3, as DNA: TGTGCCAGCAGTGGGACAGCCAGGGCTTATGGCTACACCTTC. Amino acid sequence: CASSGTARAYGYTF.

This rearrangement joins TRBV28 to TRBJ2-7; no clear D gene. Germline loops: CDR1 MDHEN, CDR2 SYDVKM. Trimming cost V 5 bases and J 9 bases, with 11 bases left between them. The CDR3 is made up of 11 amino acids. CDR3 loop: CASSTGRLQYF. CDR3 in DNA: TGTGCCAGCAGTACCGGACGCCTGCAGTACTTC.

This clonotype was counted only a few times. This chain links TRBV6-9 with TRBJ1-2, with D unresolved. V was cut by 8 bases and J by 5 bases, with 15 bases left in between. The germline CDR1 and CDR2 sequences are MNHGY and SVAAGI. The CDR3 is 13 amino acids. In DNA form, the CDR3 reads TGTGCCAGCGACCGGGCCTCGGGGTATGGCTACACCTTC. Amino acids: CASDRASGYGYTF.

This clonotype was recorded a few times. This chain links TRBV5-4 with TRBJ2-5, with D perhaps assigned TRBD1 or TRBD2 (5 bases each). Trimming cost V 0 bases and J 5 bases, with 8 bases left between them. The CDR3 spans 13 residues. Germline V gene data show CDR1 as SGHNT and CDR2 as YYREEE (reference sequence). CDR3 amino acids: CASSLEGTETQYF. The CDR3 DNA sequence: TGTGCCAGCAGCTTGGAAGGGACGGAGACCCAGTACTTC.

This clonotype has a handful of counts. The rearrangement uses TRBV19 and TRBJ1-6; D might be TRBD1 (5 bases). V lost 4 bases to trimming and J lost 8 bases, with 12 bases between them. Germline V gene lookup returns CDR1 LNHDA and CDR2 SQIVND (reference sequence). This CDR3 contains 14 residues. The CDR3 region is CASSTGDLDSPLHF. In DNA form, the CDR3 reads TGTGCCAGTAGTACTGGGGACTTAGATTCACCCCTCCACTTT. Based on the CDR3 plus reference TRBV19 and TRBJ1-6, the full variable domain is DGGITQSPKYLFRKEGQNVTLSCEQNLNHDAMYWYRQDPGQGLRLIYYSQIVNDFQKGDIAEGYSVSREKKESFPLTVTSAQKNPTAFYLCASSTGDLDSPLHFGNGTRLTVT.

This sequence joins TRBV15 and TRBJ1-5; D remains ambiguous. This CDR3 region has 13 residues. Germline CDR1 is LNHNV and CDR2 is YYDKDF (reference sequence). With 0 bases removed from V and 9 bases from J, the gap between germline ends came to 9 bases. CDR3: CATSRDREGPQHF. The CDR3 DNA follows: TGTGCCACCAGCAGAGATCGGGAGGGGCCCCAGCATTTT.

The chain is built from TRBV7-9 and TRBJ1-1; TRBD1 is a possible D gene (5 bases). CDR1 and CDR2 (germline): SEHNR, FQNEAQ (reference sequence). Trimming took off 2 bases at V and 1 base at J, with 11 bases between the two ends. The CDR3 totals 15 residues. CDR3 sequence reads: CASSLYRGRNTEAFF. CDR3 coding DNA: TGTGCCAGCAGCTTATACCGGGGGAGGAACACTGAAGCTTTCTTT.

A few counts support this clonotype. The chain employs TRBV20-1 and TRBJ2-3; 12 positions agree with TRBD2. Germline CDR1 reads DFQATT; CDR2 reads SNEGSKA (reference sequence). After removal of 6 bases from V and 6 bases from J, the junction contained 10 bases not matched to a gene. The CDR3 has 15 residues. This CDR3 is CSAIPTSGRQDTQYF. In nucleotides, the CDR3 is TGCAGTGCCATCCCGACTAGCGGGAGACAGGATACGCAGTATTTT.

This clonotype came up once. The chain uses TRBV3-1 and TRBJ1-5; the D gene is possibly TRBD1 (5 bases). The CDR3 length is 17 residues. V lost 0 bases, J lost 0 bases, and 12 bases lay in between. Germline CDR1 is LGHDT and CDR2 is YNNKEL (reference sequence). The CDR3 DNA is TGTGCCAGCAGCCAAGAAGTCGACAGTAATAGCAATCAGCCCCAGCATTTT. Its translation: CASSQEVDSNSNQPQHF.

The V and J genes are TRBV12-3 or TRBV12-4 and TRBJ2-3, with no clear D. The CDR3 consists of 12 residues. V was cut by 5 bases and J by 5 bases, with 8 bases left in between. The CDR3 reads CASSTIGDTQYF. The CDR3 bases are TGTGCCAGCAGTACGATCGGAGATACGCAGTATTTT.

This chain uses TRBV7-9 with TRBJ1-6, with D uncertain. V was cut by 1 base and J by 10 bases, with 11 bases left in between. The length of the CDR3 is 14 residues. Germline V lookup: CDR1 SEHNR, CDR2 FQNEAQ (reference sequence). The DNA of the CDR3 is TGTGCCAGCAGCTTAGAAGGATCCTGGTCACCCCTCCACTTT. It yields the protein CASSLEGSWSPLHF.

The table lists this clonotype with a few counts. The J gene is TRBJ2-1, the V gene TRBV21-1; whether TRBD2, the table's D call, matches the DNA was not checked. TRBV21-1 is labeled a pseudogene. The CDR3 loop spans 16 amino acids. CDR3 sequence reads: CASSSPTSVTYNEQFF. DNA for the CDR3: TGTGCCAGCAGCTCCCCTACTAGCGTGACCTACAATGAGCAGTTCTTC.

In the case of this clonotype: One end of the junction does not line up with germline, which may come from a read error. This chain connects TRBV7-7 to TRBJ2-1; 15 bases are shared with TRBD2. The CDR3 covers 18 residues. Germline loops: CDR1 SSHAT, CDR2 FNYEAQ (reference sequence). CDR3 loop: CASSLGLAGGPIQSEQFF. For the CDR3, the DNA is TGTGCTAGCAGCTTAGGACTAGCGGGAGGGCCAATACAAAGTGAGCAGTTCTTC. The variable domain in full, completed from reference TRBV7-7 and TRBJ2-1, reads GAGVSQSPRYKVTKRGQDVTLRCDPISSHATLYWYQQALGQGPEFLTYFNYEAQPDKSGLPSDRFSAERPEGSISTLTIQRTEQRDSAMYRCASSLGLAGGPIQSEQFFGPGTRLTVL.

The genes are TRBV5-5 and TRBJ1-4; D perhaps matches TRBD1 (5 bases). This CDR3 has 14 amino acids. V was pared by 2 bases and J by 6 bases, with 11 bases between. Germline values: CDR1 SGHKS, CDR2 YYEKEE (reference sequence). This chain's CDR3 is CASSFRQGYEKLFF. The DNA of the CDR3 is TGTGCCAGCAGCTTTCGGCAGGGCTATGAAAAACTGTTTTTT.

The chain recombines TRBV27 with TRBJ1-2; 9 bases match TRBD1. Trimming took 5 bases from V and 5 from J; bases not matched to a gene: 18. The CDR3 sequence is 18 residues long. Germline V gene sequence: CDR1 MNHEY, CDR2 SMNVEV (reference sequence). In DNA form, the CDR3 reads TGTGCCAGCAGTCCTCCCGGGACAGGGATCTCTAGAGGGTATGGCTACACCTTC. Translation: CASSPPGTGISRGYGYTF.

The CDR3, as DNA: TGCGCCAGCAGCCAAGATAGGGGGGAGGGCCGGAGAGAGACCCAGTACTTC. It is translated as CASSQDRGEGRRETQYF. The rearrangement links TRBV4-1 to TRBJ2-5; the D gene is possibly TRBD2 (7 bases). V was clipped by 0 bases and J by 4 bases, with 18 bases between them. Germline CDR1 MGHRA, CDR2 YSYEKL. This CDR3 spans 17 amino acids.